The rows below give T cell receptor beta chains drawn from one sample of a study of OX40 agonist ivuxolimab in advanced cancers. Data came from immunoSEQ multiplex PCR; TCRdb stores just in-frame clones and leaves some out. The sample records roughly 93,000 clones, 91% being singletons. This material consisted of CD4+ or CD8+ T cells sorted from blood, taken in a trial of the OX40 agonist ivuxolimab. All receptors derive from an adult with an advanced solid tumor such as melanoma, head and neck, liver or kidney cancer. Both conserved end residues are part of each CDR3. The D gene is left open where the match is weak. Clone size is shown for a subset of rows, as once, few, many or a class of expanded clone.

TRBJ2-3 TRBD1 TRBV6-5 - TGTGCCAGCAGTAGAGGGACAGGGTGGACAGATACGCAGTATTTT CASSRGTGWTDTQYF
TRBJ1-2 - TRBV27 few TGTGCCAGCAGCTCTCTTAGGGTCCATGGCTACACCTTC CASSSLRVHGYTF
TRBJ1-4 TRBD1 TRBV6-5 few TGTGCCAGCGGACAGGGTGTCGAAAAACTGTTTTTT CASGQGVEKLFF
TRBJ2-2 TRBD1 TRBV18 - TGTGCCAGCTCACCACCCGGGACAGTTAACACCGGGGAGCTGTTTTTT CASSPPGTVNTGELFF
TRBJ2-1 - TRBV30 - TGTGCCTGGGAAGGACATTACAATGAGCAGTTCTTC CAWEGHYNEQFF
TRBJ1-2 - TRBV19 - TGTGCCAGTCGGGCGTCGGAAGCTAACTATGGCTACACCTTC CASRASEANYGYTF
TRBJ2-2 - TRBV7-9 - TGTGCCAGCAGCCTAGCCGGGAGCGGAACTAACACCGGGGAGCTGTTTTTT CASSLAGSGTNTGELFF
TRBJ1-2 - TRBV18 - TGTGCCAGCTCACCCCAAGCCGGGACGGACTATGGCTACACCTTC CASSPQAGTDYGYTF
TRBJ2-5 - TRBV15 once TGTGCCACCAGATCGCAGGGGCAAGAGACCCAGTACTTC CATRSQGQETQYF
TRBJ2-2 - TRBV9 - TGTGCCAGCAGCGTCGACCCTGGCGGCGGGGAGCTGTTTTTT CASSVDPGGGELFF
TRBJ1-3 - TRBV10-3 - TGTGCCATCAGTGAGCCCGGGGACATCTCTGGAAACACCATATATTTT CAISEPGDISGNTIYF
TRBJ2-7 - TRBV5-3 - TGTGCCAGAAGCCAAGGTTTCTGCTCCTACGAGCAGTACTTC CARSQGFCSYEQYF
TRBJ1-1 TRBD1 TRBV29-1 - TGCAGCGTTGTACGACAGGGGGGGACTGAAGCTTTCTTT CSVVRQGGTEAFF
TRBJ2-2 - TRBV9 - TGTGCCAGCAGCGTAGGCGGGGTTGACGGGGAGCTGTTTTTT CASSVGGVDGELFF
TRBJ1-1 - TRBV28 - TGTGCCAGCAGTGCCCTCCCCGCTAGCACTGAAGCTTTCTTT CASSALPASTEAFF
TRBJ2-5 - TRBV19 - TGTGCCAGTAGTATTACCCATAACCAAGAGACCCAGTACTTC CASSITHNQETQYF
TRBJ2-3 - TRBV2 - TGTGCCAGCAGCCTACAGGAGAACCCCACAGATACGCAGTATTTT CASSLQENPTDTQYF
TRBJ1-3 - TRBV28 once TGTGCCAGCAGTTCCATACTCTCTGGAAACACCATATATTTT CASSSILSGNTIYF
TRBJ1-3 - TRBV27 - TGTGCCAGCAGTTTATCTGGGGTTATTGCTGGAAACACCATATATTTT CASSLSGVIAGNTIYF
TRBJ2-7 - TRBV30 - TGTGCCTTTGGCGGGCTAGCCCCCTACGAGCAGTACTTC CAFGGLAPYEQYF
TRBJ2-5 - TRBV28 - TGTGCCAGCAGTGAGAAATACCAAGAGACCCAGTACTTC CASSEKYQETQYF
TRBJ2-3 TRBD2 TRBV4-3 - TGCGCCAGCAGCCAAGATTTTAGCGGCGGGAGGGGCACAGATACGCAGTATTTT CASSQDFSGGRGTDTQYF
TRBJ1-1 - TRBV6-5 - TGTGCCAGCAGTGGTCCGGGTGAAGCTTTCTTT CASSGPGEAFF
TRBJ2-7 - TRBV5-1 few TGCGCCAGCACCCCACGAGGGGTAGGGGAGCAGTACTTC CASTPRGVGEQYF
TRBJ1-1 - TRBV5-1 - TGCGCCAGCAGCTTGGGGTTTGCCGGCAACACTGAAGCTTTCTTT CASSLGFAGNTEAFF
TRBJ2-7 - TRBV11-3 - TGTGCCAGCAGTCGTCCGGGGTACGAGCAGTACTTC CASSRPGYEQYF
TRBJ2-1 - TRBV2 - TGTGCCAGCAGGGCGGGGGCCCTCCTAAGCGAGCAGTTCTTC CASRAGALLSEQFF
TRBJ2-7 - TRBV18 - TGTGCCAGCTCACCTGGCACTACGGACGAGCAGTACTTC CASSPGTTDEQYF
TRBJ1-2 - TRBV5-1 - TGCGCCAGCAGCGCGACAGAACTATATGGCTACACCTTC CASSATELYGYTF
TRBJ2-1 - TRBV30 once TGTGCCTGGAGGGCTAGCTCCCAAAACAATGAGCAGTTCTTC CAWRASSQNNEQFF
TRBJ2-5 - TRBV6-6 - TGTGCCAGCAGTAAATGGGCTCCTTCAGAGACCCAGTACTTC CASSKWAPSETQYF
TRBJ1-2 TRBD1 TRBV4-3 - TGCGCCAGCAGCCAAGCGGGACAGGGGCTATATGGCTACACCTTC CASSQAGQGLYGYTF
TRBJ2-1 TRBD2 TRBV27 - TGTGCCAGCAGTTCCAGACTAGCGGGGGGCCCATACAATGAGCAGTTCTTC CASSSRLAGGPYNEQFF
TRBJ1-4 - TRBV6-6 - TGTGCCAGCAAGGGGCGCAGGACTAATGAAAAACTGTTTTTT CASKGRRTNEKLFF
TRBJ2-7 TRBD1 TRBV10-1 few TGCGCCAGCAACTCCGGGACAGAAGCCGAGCAGTACTTC CASNSGTEAEQYF
TRBJ2-5 TRBD1 TRBV25-1 - TGTGCCAGCAGTGGGACAGGGCAAGAGACCCAGTACTTC CASSGTGQETQYF
TRBJ1-4 - TRBV10-3 - TGTGCCATCGGGACTGCGGGGGAAAAACTGTTTTTT CAIGTAGEKLFF
TRBJ2-2 - TRBV6-6 once TGTGCCAGCAGTCTCGATACATGGGCCGGGGAGCTGTTTTTT CASSLDTWAGELFF
TRBJ1-3 - TRBV27 - TGTGCCAGCAGTCCGTTTTACGGGACACGAGGAAACACCATATATTTT CASSPFYGTRGNTIYF
TRBJ1-2 - TRBV4-1 - TGCGCCAGCAGCCAAGGGGGGGCTAACTATGGCTACACCTTC CASSQGGANYGYTF
TRBJ2-6 - TRBV21-1 - TGTGCCAGCACCTCCCGCCCGACAGGGGGCGGCTCTGGGGCCAACGTCCTGACTTTC CASTSRPTGGGSGANVLTF
TRBJ2-2 - TRBV27 - TGTGCCAGCAGTTTTCTTGGGAACACCGGGGAGCTGTTTTTT CASSFLGNTGELFF
TRBJ1-1 - TRBV30 - TGTGCCTGGAGTCTGGCTGGAGAAGCTTTCTTT CAWSLAGEAFF
TRBJ1-5 - TRBV5-5 - TGTGCCAGCAGCTTGGTGTTTCAGAACGATCAGCCCCAGCATTTT CASSLVFQNDQPQHF
TRBJ1-2 TRBD1 TRBV29-1 - TGCAGCGTTGAAACAGGGGCTTACTATGGCTACACCTTC CSVETGAYYGYTF
TRBJ2-5 TRBD1 TRBV7-8 - TGTGCCAGCAGCCCAGGGACAGAAGAGACCCAGTACTTC CASSPGTEETQYF
TRBJ2-2 - TRBV4-3 once TGCGCCAGCAGCCACAGGCAAGGGGAGCTGTTTTTT CASSHRQGELFF
TRBJ2-2 - TRBV7-3 once TGTGCCAGCAGCCCCGCAAACACCGGGGAGCTGTTTTTT CASSPANTGELFF
TRBJ2-3 TRBD1 TRBV4-2 - TGTGCCAGCAGCCCCCGGGGGGACAGGGCCATCACAGATACGCAGTATTTT CASSPRGDRAITDTQYF
TRBJ2-2 TRBD2 TRBV7-2 - TGTGCCAGCAGTTCCGGACTAGCGGGAGTCACCGGGGAGCTGTTTTTT CASSSGLAGVTGELFF
TRBJ2-1 - TRBV7-2 - TGTGCCAGCAGCTTATATGGCAATGAGCAGTTCTTC CASSLYGNEQFF